This TCR beta chain was retrieved from a study of T cell clonality in common variable immunodeficiency. Study findings and constraints: CVID subjects had higher TCRbeta clonality than healthy controls, most marked in about a third. Repertoire-complication correlations in CVID were limited by patient heterogeneity. Common variable immunodeficiency TCR beta sequences reportedly had fewer deletions and N-nucleotide insertions.

CVID subjects were some 15 female and some 27 male, aged roughly 9 to 70. Only a few counts were recorded for this clone. The antigen is not known. CVID and control samples used equivalent genomic DNA input. Profiled with immunoSEQ multiplex PCR; TCRdb holds only in-frame clones, not every one. The data show approximately 35,000 clones, with none appearing a single time. This clonotype was sampled from a human donor with common variable immunodeficiency. Sequenced input: peripheral blood mononuclear cells.

The DNA read from the CDR3 is TGTGCCAGCAGCTCCGGGACAGGGACCCACGAG. It translates to CASSSGTGTHE. The full CDR3 sequence reads CASSSGTGTHEQYF. This rearrangement joins TRBV7-6 to TRBJ2-7; 9 bases align to TRBD1. The read ends 3 residues shy of where the CDR3 ends; the end is completed using the germline J gene. Trimming cost V 4 bases and J 5 bases; bases outside gene matches: 6. The CDR3 sequence is 14 residues long. The germline V gene encodes CDR1 SGHVS and CDR2 FNYEAQ. The variable domain in full, with the rest retrieved from reference TRBV7-6 and TRBJ2-7, is GAGVSQSPRYKVTKRGQDVALRCDPISGHVSLYWYRQALGQGPEFLTYFNYEAQQDKSGLPNDRFSAERPEGSISTLTIQRTEQRDSAMYRCASSSGTGTHEQYFGPGTRLTVT.